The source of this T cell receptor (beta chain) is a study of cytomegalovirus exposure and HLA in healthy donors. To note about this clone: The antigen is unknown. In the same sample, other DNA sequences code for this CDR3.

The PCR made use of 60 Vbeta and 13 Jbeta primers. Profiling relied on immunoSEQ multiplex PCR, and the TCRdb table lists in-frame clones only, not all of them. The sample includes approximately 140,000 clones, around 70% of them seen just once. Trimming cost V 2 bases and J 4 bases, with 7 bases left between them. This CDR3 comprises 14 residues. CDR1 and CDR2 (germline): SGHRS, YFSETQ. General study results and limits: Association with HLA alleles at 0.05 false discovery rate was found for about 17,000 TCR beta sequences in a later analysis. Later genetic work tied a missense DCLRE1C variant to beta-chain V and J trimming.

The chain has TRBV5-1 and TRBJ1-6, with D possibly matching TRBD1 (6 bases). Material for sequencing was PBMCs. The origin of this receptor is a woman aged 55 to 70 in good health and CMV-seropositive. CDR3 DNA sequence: TGCGCCAGCAGCTTAGGACAGTATAATTCACCCCTCCACTTT. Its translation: CASSLGQYNSPLHF. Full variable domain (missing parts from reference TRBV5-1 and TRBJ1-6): KAGVTQTPRYLIKTRGQQVTLSCSPISGHRSVSWYQQTPGQGLQFLFEYFSETQRNKGNFPGRFSGRQFSNSRSEMNVSTLELGDSALYLCASSLGQYNSPLHFGNGTRLTVT.